This TCR beta chain was recovered during a study of Ad26.COV2.S vaccination and SARS-CoV-2 variants. General study results and limits: Reportedly, spike-specific CD8+ and CD4+ T cell responses achieved substantial breadth once vaccination had taken place.

Using immunoSEQ multiplex PCR, the repertoire was profiled, and TCRdb retains in-frame clones only, with some absent. The sample records 120,000 to 150,000 clones, 86% being singletons. With 0 bases clipped from V and 7 bases from J, the junction kept 1 base outside the gene matches. The germline V gene encodes CDR1 SGDLS and CDR2 YYNGEE. There are 13 residues in the CDR3. This clone turned up a few times. Its cognate antigen is unknown. The sequencing here drew on peripheral blood, taken after recovery from COVID-19. This sequence was found in a human donor who had recovered from COVID-19. The rearrangement joins TRBV9 to TRBJ1-1; TRBD1 matches 9 bases. The DNA for the CDR3 is TGTGCCAGCAGCGTAGCGGGACAGGGTGAAGCTTTCTTT. Amino acid sequence: CASSVAGQGEAFF.